The clone carrying this TCR beta chain was detected once. The antigen is unknown. The sample is drawn from a study of T cell responses to AZD1222 COVID-19 vaccine. TCRdb keeps only in-frame clones here, not all; method: immunoSEQ multiplex PCR. The repertoire holds tens of thousands of clones, with roughly 84% as singletons. CDR3 length: 13 residues. V was pared by 4 bases and J by 3 bases, with 8 bases between. The germline V gene encodes CDR1 SGHAT and CDR2 FQNNGV. Study-wide results and limits: Regions 160-218 and 743-854 dominated among vaccine-associated CD4 TCRs spanning spike. Researchers took repertoire samples only after the peak T cell response had come.

The chain carries TRBV11-2 and TRBJ2-3, with D possibly TRBD1 on 5 matching bases. The sequenced sample was peripheral blood, obtained on day 0 of AZD1222 vaccination. This TCR derives from an adult in good health. The CDR3 nucleotides read TGTGCCAGCAGCTCCTGGACAACAGATACGCAGTATTTT. It encodes CASSSWTTDTQYF.